A single sample gave rise to the 20 T cell receptor beta chains below, sequenced in a study of T-cell reconstitution after alpha-beta-depleted transplantation in children. TCRbeta library construction was performed incorporating unique molecular identifiers. Via MiXCR, TCRdb re-called the PCR reads, giving one row per CDR3 protein. The table shows 530,000 or so distinct CDR3 sequences, with over 25% occurring only once. Sequences were derived from PBMCs, sampled before TCRalphabeta/CD19-depleted stem cell transplant. Receptors were obtained from a boy younger than two with Wiskott-Aldrich syndrome, due to receive a stem cell transplant.

Concerning this clonotype: One end of the junction is discordant with germline, which a read error may explain. The rearrangement uses TRBV4-1 and TRBJ1-4; no reliable D call. The CDR3 extends over 17 amino acids. The germline gives CDR1 MGHRA, CDR2 YSYEKL. The CDR3 coding sequence is TGCGCCAGCAGCCAAGATTGGTGGAGCGGGTATAATGAAGAACTGTTTTTT. Translation: CASSQDWWSGYNEELFF.

There are a few counts of this clonotype. The rearrangement links TRBV28 to TRBJ1-1; D gene uncertain. Trimming stripped 8 bases from V and 2 bases from J, with 9 bases between. CDR3 size: 12 residues. In germline, CDR1 is MDHEN, CDR2 SYDVKM. DNA of the CDR3: TGTGCCAGCGGGCTTCTAAACACTGAAGCTTTCTTT. This sequence encodes CASGLLNTEAFF.

The CDR3 DNA reads TGCGCCAGCAGCTTCACACAGGACTCTGGGGCCAACGTCCTGACTTTC. Translation: CASSFTQDSGANVLTF. The J gene is TRBJ2-6, the V gene TRBV5-1, with a weak D call TRBD1 (5 bases). Germline lookup yields CDR1 SGHRS and CDR2 YFSETQ. The CDR3 spans 16 residues. Trimming left V 2 bases short and J 0 bases short, with 9 bases between.

V gene TRBV5-6 combines with J gene TRBJ1-5; the D is unclear. Germline V gene lookup returns CDR1 SGHDT and CDR2 YYEEEE. Trimming stripped 4 bases from V and 4 bases from J, with 6 bases between. This CDR3 spans 12 amino acids. CDR3 sequence reads: CASSRLNQPQHF. The DNA for the CDR3 is TGTGCCAGCAGCCGCCTTAATCAGCCCCAGCATTTT.

J is TRBJ2-1 and V is TRBV29-1, with 11 nucleotides matching TRBD1. The V gene's germline CDR1 is SQVTM and CDR2 ANQGSEA. CDR3 length: 16 amino acids. J lost 7 bases, V lost 0 bases, and 8 bases had no gene match. The CDR3 bases are TGCAGCGTTGAAGATCCCGGACAGGGGGCACTGAATGAGCAGTTCTTC. It translates to CSVEDPGQGALNEQFF.

CDR3 nucleotide sequence: TGTGCCAGCAGTCCTACTAGCGGGGACCCGTACGAGCAGTACTTC. It yields the protein CASSPTSGDPYEQYF. The V and J genes are TRBV7-2 and TRBJ2-7; 10 nucleotides align to TRBD2. With V trimmed by 6 bases and J by 4 bases, 9 bases remained unmatched. Looked up from germline, CDR1 is SGHTA and CDR2 is FQGNSA. This CDR3 is built from 15 residues. Complete variable domain (other parts from reference TRBV7-2 and TRBJ2-7): GAGVSQSPSNKVTEKGKDVELRCDPISGHTALYWYRQSLGQGLEFLIYFQGNSAPDKSGLPSDRFSAERTGGSVSTLTIQRTQQEDSAVYLCASSPTSGDPYEQYFGPGTRLTVT.

The gene calls are TRBV20-1 and TRBJ2-3; TRBD1 matches at 7 bases. CDR3 length equals 13 residues. V dropped 7 bases and J dropped 2; count of bases not matched to a gene: 6. Germline CDR1 reads DFQATT; CDR2 reads SNEGSKA (reference sequence). DNA for the CDR3: TGCAGTGGGACCGGGACAGACACAGATACGCAGTATTTT. This sequence encodes CSGTGTDTDTQYF.

This clonotype has just a few counts. The V gene is TRBV28, the J gene TRBJ1-2; perhaps TRBD1 as D (6 bases). Germline CDR1 is MDHEN and CDR2 is SYDVKM. The CDR3 runs 12 residues. V lost 5 bases to trimming and J lost 8 bases, with 12 bases between them. The CDR3 loop is CASSPGAGGYTF. CDR3 sequence (DNA): TGTGCCAGCAGTCCAGGGGCCGGGGGCTACACCTTC.

V usage is TRBV7-2 and J usage is TRBJ2-1, with no clear D. CDR3 length equals 14 residues. In germline, CDR1 is SGHTA, CDR2 FQGNSA. V lost 8 bases and J 5 bases, leaving 16 bases between the germline ends. CDR3 amino acids: CASAERVSHNEQFF. Here the CDR3 DNA reads TGTGCCAGCGCTGAAAGGGTATCCCACAATGAGCAGTTCTTC.

This chain links TRBV20-1 with TRBJ2-7; D is ambiguous. CDR1 is DFQATT and CDR2 is SNEGSKA in the germline V gene (reference sequence). Trimming left V 1 base short and J 5 bases short, with 9 bases between. The CDR3 is 12 residues long. The DNA for the CDR3 is TGCAGTGCTAGAGTTATCCGGGACGAGCAGTACTTC. This translates into CSARVIRDEQYF.

This clonotype occurred a few times. The J gene is TRBJ1-4, the V gene TRBV20-1; D might be TRBD1 (5 bases). V was pared by 3 bases and J by 6 bases, with 8 bases between. Germline loops: CDR1 DFQATT, CDR2 SNEGSKA (reference sequence). The CDR3 extends over 12 amino acids. CDR3 amino acids: CSASRAHEKLFF. The CDR3 bases are TGCAGTGCTAGCAGGGCCCATGAAAAACTGTTTTTT.

This clonotype was seen a handful of times. The V and J genes are TRBV20-1 and TRBJ1-5; TRBD1 agrees at 9 bases. V lost 6 bases, J lost 4 bases, and 10 bases stayed unmatched. This CDR3 region has 15 residues. The germline CDR1 and CDR2 sequences are DFQATT and SNEGSKA (reference sequence). CDR3 in DNA: TGCAGTGCGAGCGTGGGGACAGGGAAAAATCAGCCCCAGCATTTT. As protein: CSASVGTGKNQPQHF.

This clonotype was seen only a few times. V usage is TRBV19 and J usage is TRBJ2-3; maybe TRBD2 (6 bases). CDR3 size: 15 residues. The germline gives CDR1 LNHDA, CDR2 SQIVND (reference sequence). V lost 3 bases, J lost 0 bases, and 10 bases lay in between. This chain's CDR3 is CASSISGTSTDTQYF. CDR3 nucleotide sequence: TGTGCCAGTAGTATTAGCGGAACTAGCACAGATACGCAGTATTTT.

The gene calls are TRBV5-8 and TRBJ2-4; 7 bases match TRBD1. CDR1 is SGHTS, CDR2 YDEGEE, per germline. CDR3 length equals 14 residues. V trimming: 0 bases; J trimming: 5 bases; junction bases outside the gene matches: 2. CDR3 loop: CASSLVGQENIQYF. The CDR3 nucleotides are TGTGCCAGCAGCTTGGTCGGACAGGAAAACATTCAGTACTTC. The whole variable domain, remainder taken from reference TRBV5-8 and TRBJ2-4, is EAGVTQSPTHLIKTRGQQATLRCSPISGHTSVYWYQQALGLGLQFLLWYDEGEERNRGNFPPRFSGRQFPNYSSELNVNALELEDSALYLCASSLVGQENIQYFGAGTRLSVL.

The chain joins TRBV7-2 to TRBJ2-1; 8 nucleotides line up with TRBD1. The J segment lost 8 bases and the V segment lost 5 bases, leaving 5 bases of the junction unmatched. The CDR3 runs 13 residues. Germline CDR1 is SGHTA and CDR2 is FQGNSA. Here the CDR3 reads CASSGTGGYEQFF. The CDR3 coding sequence is TGTGCCAGCAGCGGTACAGGGGGATATGAGCAGTTCTTC.

V is TRBV7-6 and J is TRBJ2-7; D not resolved. V lost 1 base, J lost 7 bases, and 20 bases lay in between. The germline CDR1 and CDR2 sequences are SGHVS and FNYEAQ. The CDR3 is 16 residues long. CDR3: CASSLETGPLVGEQYF. The CDR3 coding sequence is TGTGCCAGCAGCTTAGAGACCGGGCCACTGGTGGGGGAGCAGTACTTC.

CDR3 DNA: TGCGCCAGCAGCTTTCACGGCGGGGCCGGGGAGCTGTTTTTT. It encodes CASSFHGGAGELFF. The genes are TRBV5-1 and TRBJ2-2; perhaps TRBD2 as D (6 bases). Trimming removed 2 bases from V and 6 bases from J, with 11 bases in between. Per germline, CDR1 SGHRS and CDR2 YFSETQ. CDR3 length: 14 residues.

The chain joins TRBV6-5 to TRBJ2-3; no clear D. Germline loops: CDR1 MNHEY, CDR2 SVGAGI. The CDR3 runs to 15 residues. V lost 1 base and J 0 bases, leaving 8 bases between the germline ends. The DNA for the CDR3 is TGTGCCAGCAGTTACTTCGCTGCTAGCACAGATACGCAGTATTTT. Translated: CASSYFAASTDTQYF.

The chain employs TRBV11-2 and TRBJ2-3; TRBD1 or TRBD2 may be the D gene (6 bases each). Germline V gene data show CDR1 as SGHAT and CDR2 as FQNNGV. Trimming cost V 0 bases and J 6 bases, with 28 bases left between them. This CDR3 spans 20 amino acids. The CDR3 sequence is CASSLEFWRGGRGGMDTQYF. The CDR3 region has the DNA TGTGCCAGCAGCTTAGAGTTCTGGAGGGGTGGGAGAGGGGGAATGGATACGCAGTATTTT.

V usage is TRBV11-2 and J usage is TRBJ1-2; D not resolved. The CDR3 has 15 residues. Deletions cut 1 base from V and 4 bases from J, with 13 bases between. Germline V CDR1 and CDR2: SGHAT, FQNNGV. This chain's CDR3 is CASSLGGQLTYGYTF. Written as DNA, the CDR3 is TGTGCCAGCAGCTTAGGAGGGCAGCTTACCTATGGCTACACCTTC.